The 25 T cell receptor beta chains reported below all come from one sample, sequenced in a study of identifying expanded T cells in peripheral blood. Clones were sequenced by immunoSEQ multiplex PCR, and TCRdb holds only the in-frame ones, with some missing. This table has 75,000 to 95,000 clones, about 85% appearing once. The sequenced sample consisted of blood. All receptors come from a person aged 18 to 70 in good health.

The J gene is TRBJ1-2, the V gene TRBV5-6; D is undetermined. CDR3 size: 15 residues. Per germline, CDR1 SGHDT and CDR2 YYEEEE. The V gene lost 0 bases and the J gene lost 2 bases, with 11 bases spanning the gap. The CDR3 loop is CASSLVRETNYGYTF. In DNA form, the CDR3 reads TGTGCCAGCAGCTTGGTAAGGGAAACAAACTATGGCTACACCTTC.

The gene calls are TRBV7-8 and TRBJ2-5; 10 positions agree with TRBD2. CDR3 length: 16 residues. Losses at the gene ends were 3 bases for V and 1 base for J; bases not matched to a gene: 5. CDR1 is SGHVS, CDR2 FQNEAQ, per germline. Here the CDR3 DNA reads TGTGCCAGCAGCTTGTGGACTAGCGGACCCCAAGAGACCCAGTACTTC. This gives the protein CASSLWTSGPQETQYF.

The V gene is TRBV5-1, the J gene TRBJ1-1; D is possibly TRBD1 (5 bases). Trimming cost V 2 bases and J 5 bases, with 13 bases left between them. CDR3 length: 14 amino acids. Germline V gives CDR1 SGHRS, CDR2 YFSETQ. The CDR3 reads CASSFAPTETEAFF. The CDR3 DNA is TGCGCCAGCAGCTTTGCTCCGACAGAGACTGAAGCTTTCTTT. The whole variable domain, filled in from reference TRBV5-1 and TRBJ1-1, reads KAGVTQTPRYLIKTRGQQVTLSCSPISGHRSVSWYQQTPGQGLQFLFEYFSETQRNKGNFPGRFSGRQFSNSRSEMNVSTLELGDSALYLCASSFAPTETEAFFGQGTRLTVV.

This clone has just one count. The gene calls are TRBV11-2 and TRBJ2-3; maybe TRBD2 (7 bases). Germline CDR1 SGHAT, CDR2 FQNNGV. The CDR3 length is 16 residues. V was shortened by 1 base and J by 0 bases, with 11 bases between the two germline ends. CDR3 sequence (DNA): TGTGCCAGCAGCTTAGTGGGGGGGCGGAGCACAGATACGCAGTATTTT. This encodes CASSLVGGRSTDTQYF.

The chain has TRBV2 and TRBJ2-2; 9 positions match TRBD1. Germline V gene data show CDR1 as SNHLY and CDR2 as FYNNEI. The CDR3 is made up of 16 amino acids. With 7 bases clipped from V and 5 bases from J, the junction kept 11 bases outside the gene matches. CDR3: CASTLQGAPGTGELFF. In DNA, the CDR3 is TGTGCCAGCACCCTACAGGGGGCGCCGGGAACCGGGGAGCTGTTTTTT.

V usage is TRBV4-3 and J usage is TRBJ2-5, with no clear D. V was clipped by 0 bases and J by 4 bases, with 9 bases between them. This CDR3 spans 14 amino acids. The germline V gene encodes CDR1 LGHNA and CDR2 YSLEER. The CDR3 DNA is TGCGCCAGCAGCCAAGATCTTCTCGGAGAGACCCAGTACTTC. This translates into CASSQDLLGETQYF.

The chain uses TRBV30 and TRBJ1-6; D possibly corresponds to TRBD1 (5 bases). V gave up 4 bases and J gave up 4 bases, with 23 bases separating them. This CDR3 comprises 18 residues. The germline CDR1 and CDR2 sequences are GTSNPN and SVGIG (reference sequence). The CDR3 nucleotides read TGTGCCTGGAATGTATCCCGGACTCAGGGAGCGTATAATTCACCCCTCCACTTT. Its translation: CAWNVSRTQGAYNSPLHF.

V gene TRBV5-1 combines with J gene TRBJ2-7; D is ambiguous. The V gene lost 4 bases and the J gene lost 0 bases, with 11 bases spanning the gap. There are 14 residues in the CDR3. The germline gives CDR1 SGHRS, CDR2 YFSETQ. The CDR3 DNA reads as TGCGCCAGCAGCCGGGCGCCGAGCTCCTACGAGCAGTACTTC. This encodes CASSRAPSSYEQYF.

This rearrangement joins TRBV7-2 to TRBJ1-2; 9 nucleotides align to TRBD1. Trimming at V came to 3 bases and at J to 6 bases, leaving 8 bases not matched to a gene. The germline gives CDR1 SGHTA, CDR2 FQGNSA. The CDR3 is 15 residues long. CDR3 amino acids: CASSLGQGMGNGYTF. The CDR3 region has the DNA TGTGCCAGCAGCTTGGGACAGGGAATGGGAAATGGCTACACCTTC.

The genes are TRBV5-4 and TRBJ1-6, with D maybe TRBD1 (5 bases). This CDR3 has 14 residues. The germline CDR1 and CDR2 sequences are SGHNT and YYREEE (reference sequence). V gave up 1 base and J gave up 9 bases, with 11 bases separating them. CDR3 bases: TGTGCCAGCAGCTTGCGTACTCAGGGTTCACCCCTCCACTTT. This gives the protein CASSLRTQGSPLHF. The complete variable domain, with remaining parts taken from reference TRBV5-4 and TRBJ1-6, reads ETGVTQSPTHLIKTRGQQVTLRCSSQSGHNTVSWYQQALGQGPQFIFQYYREEENGRGNFPPRFSGLQFPNYSSELNVNALELDDSALYLCASSLRTQGSPLHFGNGTRLTVT.

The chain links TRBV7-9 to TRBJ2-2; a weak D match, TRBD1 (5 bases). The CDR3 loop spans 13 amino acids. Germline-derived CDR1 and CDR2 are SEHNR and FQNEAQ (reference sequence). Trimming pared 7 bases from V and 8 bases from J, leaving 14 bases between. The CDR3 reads CASTPKRQGELFF. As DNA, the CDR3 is TGTGCCAGCACCCCCAAGAGACAGGGGGAGCTGTTTTTT.

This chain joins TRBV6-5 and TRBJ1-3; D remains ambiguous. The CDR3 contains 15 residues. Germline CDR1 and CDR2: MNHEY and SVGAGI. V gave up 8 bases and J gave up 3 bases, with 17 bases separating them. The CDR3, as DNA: TGTGCCAGCCGCCCGGGGAGCGCGTTTGGAAACACCATATATTTT. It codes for CASRPGSAFGNTIYF.

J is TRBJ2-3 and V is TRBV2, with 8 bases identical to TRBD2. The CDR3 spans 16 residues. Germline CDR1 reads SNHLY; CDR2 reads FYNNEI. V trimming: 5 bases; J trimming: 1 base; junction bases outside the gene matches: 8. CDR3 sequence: CASSLLGREGTDTQYF. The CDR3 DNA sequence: TGTGCCAGCAGTCTCCTCGGGAGGGAGGGCACAGATACGCAGTATTTT.

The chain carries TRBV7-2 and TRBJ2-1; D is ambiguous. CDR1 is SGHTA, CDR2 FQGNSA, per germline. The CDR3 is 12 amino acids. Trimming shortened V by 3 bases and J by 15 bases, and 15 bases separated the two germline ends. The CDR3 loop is CASSLVVGRPFF. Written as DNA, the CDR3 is TGTGCCAGCAGCTTGGTGGTGGGCAGGCCGTTCTTC. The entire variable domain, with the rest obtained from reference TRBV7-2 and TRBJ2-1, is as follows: GAGVSQSPSNKVTEKGKDVELRCDPISGHTALYWYRQSLGQGLEFLIYFQGNSAPDKSGLPSDRFSAERTGGSVSTLTIQRTQQEDSAVYLCASSLVVGRPFFGPGTRLTVL.

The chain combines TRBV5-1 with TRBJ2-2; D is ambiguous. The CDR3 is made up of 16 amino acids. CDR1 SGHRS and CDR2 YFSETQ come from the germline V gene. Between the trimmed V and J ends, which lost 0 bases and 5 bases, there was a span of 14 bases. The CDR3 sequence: CASSLETPPRTGELFF. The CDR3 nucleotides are TGCGCCAGCAGCTTGGAAACGCCCCCTCGAACCGGGGAGCTGTTTTTT.

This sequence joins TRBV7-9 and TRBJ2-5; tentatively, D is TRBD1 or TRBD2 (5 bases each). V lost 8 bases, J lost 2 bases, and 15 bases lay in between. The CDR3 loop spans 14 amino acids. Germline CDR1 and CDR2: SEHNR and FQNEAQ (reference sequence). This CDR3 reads CASLPREGQETQYF. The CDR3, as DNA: TGTGCCAGCTTGCCAAGAGAGGGGCAAGAGACCCAGTACTTC.

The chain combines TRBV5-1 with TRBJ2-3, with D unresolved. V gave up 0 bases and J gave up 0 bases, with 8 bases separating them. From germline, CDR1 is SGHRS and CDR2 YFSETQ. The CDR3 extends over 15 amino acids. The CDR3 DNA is TGCGCCAGCAGCTTGGGGCAAACTAGCACAGATACGCAGTATTTT. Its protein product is CASSLGQTSTDTQYF.

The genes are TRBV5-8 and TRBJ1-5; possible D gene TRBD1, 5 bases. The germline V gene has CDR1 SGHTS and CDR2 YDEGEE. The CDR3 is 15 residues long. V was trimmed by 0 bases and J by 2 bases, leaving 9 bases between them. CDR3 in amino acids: CASSLGWGGNQPQHF. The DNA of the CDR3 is TGTGCCAGCAGCTTGGGTTGGGGCGGCAATCAGCCCCAGCATTTT.

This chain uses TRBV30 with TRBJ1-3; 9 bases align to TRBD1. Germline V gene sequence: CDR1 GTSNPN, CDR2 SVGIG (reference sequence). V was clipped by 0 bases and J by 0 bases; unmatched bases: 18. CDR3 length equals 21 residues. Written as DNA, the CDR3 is TGTGCCTGGAGTGTAGAGTACCTTCGTCCCGGGACAGGGCTCTCTGGAAACACCATATATTTT. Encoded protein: CAWSVEYLRPGTGLSGNTIYF.

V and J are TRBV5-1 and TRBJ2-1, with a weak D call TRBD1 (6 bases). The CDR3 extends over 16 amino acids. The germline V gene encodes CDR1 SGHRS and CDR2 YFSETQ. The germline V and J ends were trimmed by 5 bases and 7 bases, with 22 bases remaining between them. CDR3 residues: CASRGAAGWASNEQFF. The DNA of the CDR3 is TGCGCCAGCAGGGGGGCCGCGGGCTGGGCGTCAAATGAGCAGTTCTTC. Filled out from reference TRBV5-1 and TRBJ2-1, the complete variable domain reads KAGVTQTPRYLIKTRGQQVTLSCSPISGHRSVSWYQQTPGQGLQFLFEYFSETQRNKGNFPGRFSGRQFSNSRSEMNVSTLELGDSALYLCASRGAAGWASNEQFFGPGTRLTVL.

The CDR3 loop is CASSLETGSNQPQHF. CDR3 coding DNA: TGCGCCAGCAGCTTGGAGACGGGTAGCAATCAGCCCCAGCATTTT. The chain uses TRBV5-1 and TRBJ1-5; D is unresolved. Per germline, CDR1 SGHRS and CDR2 YFSETQ. Deletions cut 0 bases from V and 0 bases from J, with 7 bases between. The CDR3 length is 15 residues.

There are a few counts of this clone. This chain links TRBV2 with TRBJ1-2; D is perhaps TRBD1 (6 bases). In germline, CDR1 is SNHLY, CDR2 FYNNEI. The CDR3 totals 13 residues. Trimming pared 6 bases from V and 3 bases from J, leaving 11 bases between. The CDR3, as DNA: TGTGCCAGCAGCCTAGGACAGTACTATGGCTACACCTTC. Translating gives CASSLGQYYGYTF.

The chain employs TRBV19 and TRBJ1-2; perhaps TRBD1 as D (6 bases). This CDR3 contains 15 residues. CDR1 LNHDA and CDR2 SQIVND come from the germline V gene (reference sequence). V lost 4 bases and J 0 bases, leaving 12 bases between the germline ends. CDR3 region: CASSRQGTSNYGYTF. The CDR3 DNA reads TGTGCCAGTAGTAGGCAGGGGACTTCTAACTATGGCTACACCTTC.

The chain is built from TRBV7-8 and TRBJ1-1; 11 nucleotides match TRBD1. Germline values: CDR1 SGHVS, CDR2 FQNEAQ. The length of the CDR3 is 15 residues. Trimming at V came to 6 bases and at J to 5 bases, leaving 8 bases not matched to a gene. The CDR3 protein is CASSSRGTGGTEAFF. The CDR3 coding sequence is TGTGCCAGCAGTTCCCGCGGGACAGGGGGTACTGAAGCTTTCTTT.

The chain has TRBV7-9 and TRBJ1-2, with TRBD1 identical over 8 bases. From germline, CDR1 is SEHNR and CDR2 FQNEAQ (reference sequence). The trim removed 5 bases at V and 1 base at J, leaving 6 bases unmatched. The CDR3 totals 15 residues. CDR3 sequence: CASSPRDRSNYGYTF. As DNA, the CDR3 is TGTGCCAGCAGCCCCCGGGACAGGAGTAACTATGGCTACACCTTC.